A selection of T cell receptor beta chains follows, all from one sample in a study of blood T cell repertoires in COVID-19. The table came from immunoSEQ multiplex PCR; TCRdb's copy has only in-frame clones and leaves some out. The sample shows 190,000 or so clones, over 75% of them seen only once. The sequencing input was PBMCs or T cells enriched from blood (not recorded which). These receptors all come from a man in his forties who had recovered from COVID-19. The CDR3 runs from the conserved cysteine through the conserved F or W. A D gene is named only where the DNA matches it firmly. Only some rows state a clone size, as once, few, many or a class for expanded clones.

j_call | d_call | clone_size | v_call | cdr3_aa | cdr3_nt
TRBJ1-2 | - | - | TRBV19 | CASSPDLYGYTF | TGTGCCAGTAGTCCAGATCTCTATGGCTACACCTTC
TRBJ2-1 | - | - | TRBV27 | CASSRDRYREQFF | TGTGCCAGCAGCCGTGACAGGTACCGTGAGCAGTTCTTC
TRBJ2-5 | TRBD1 | few | TRBV18 | CASSPGTAQETQYF | TGTGCCAGCTCACCCGGGACAGCCCAAGAGACCCAGTACTTC
TRBJ2-1 | - | - | TRBV9 | CASSLRGDTSYNEQFF | TGTGCCAGCAGCTTACGGGGGGACACCTCCTACAATGAGCAGTTCTTC
TRBJ1-6 | - | - | TRBV11-2 | CASSLGRQSDNSPLHF | TGTGCCAGCAGCTTAGGTCGACAGTCCGATAATTCACCCCTCCACTTT
TRBJ1-1 | - | - | TRBV7-9 | CASSLEGTPYTEAFF | TGTGCCAGCAGCTTAGAAGGGACACCTTATACTGAAGCTTTCTTT
TRBJ1-4 | - | - | TRBV2 | CASSGAPGKNEKLFF | TGTGCCAGCAGTGGGGCCCCAGGGAAAAATGAAAAACTGTTTTTT
TRBJ1-2 | - | - | TRBV5-1 | CASSLDGYGYTF | TGCGCCAGCAGCTTGGACGGCTATGGCTACACCTTC
TRBJ2-7 | TRBD1 | - | TRBV5-5 | CASSVPRQGNEQYF | TGTGCCAGCAGCGTCCCAAGACAGGGAAACGAGCAGTACTTC
TRBJ1-6 | TRBD1 | - | TRBV3-1/TRBV3-2 | CASSRGQGVGSYNSPLHF | TGTGCCAGCAGCCGGGGACAGGGAGTGGGGTCCTATAATTCACCCCTCCACTTT
TRBJ2-2 | - | - | TRBV24-1 | CATSGVQGGPNTGELFF | TGTGCCACCAGTGGCGTTCAGGGCGGCCCGAACACCGGGGAGCTGTTTTTT
TRBJ2-2 | TRBD2 | - | TRBV10-3 | CASSGTNINTGELFF | TGTGCCTCTAGCGGGACTAACATAAACACCGGGGAGCTGTTTTTT
TRBJ1-5 | TRBD1 | - | TRBV30 | CAWSEGTGSNQPQHF | TGTGCCTGGAGTGAGGGGACAGGGAGCAATCAGCCCCAGCATTTT
TRBJ1-5 | TRBD1 | - | TRBV30 | CALLDRGGNQPQHF | TGTGCCCTCCTAGACAGGGGAGGCAATCAGCCCCAGCATTTT
TRBJ1-3 | - | few | TRBV5-4 | CASSTKTSSGNTIYF | TGTGCCAGCAGCACTAAGACGTCCTCTGGAAACACCATATATTTT
TRBJ1-2 | TRBD1 | - | TRBV3-1/TRBV3-2 | CASSSGQVYNYGYTF | TGTGCCAGCAGCTCAGGACAGGTTTATAACTATGGCTACACCTTC
TRBJ1-1 | TRBD1 | few | TRBV2 | CASRWGDSERVAFF | TGTGCCAGCAGGTGGGGGGACAGCGAAAGGGTAGCTTTCTTT
TRBJ2-2 | TRBD2 | - | TRBV24-1 | CATSDPKTSGMDTGELFF | TGTGCCACCAGTGACCCGAAGACTAGCGGGATGGACACCGGGGAGCTGTTTTTT
TRBJ2-7 | - | - | TRBV6-5 | CASSLGDSSSYF | TGTGCCAGCAGCCTGGGAGATAGCAGCTCGTACTTC
TRBJ2-7 | - | - | TRBV14 | CASRLGGTAGDGEQYF | TGTGCCAGCCGACTAGGGGGCACAGCGGGAGATGGCGAGCAGTACTTC
TRBJ1-5 | - | few | TRBV18 | CATFHPGGGETFNSNQPQHF | TGTGCCACCTTTCACCCGGGGGGAGGGGAGACCTTTAATAGCAATCAGCCCCAGCATTTT
TRBJ2-7 | - | - | TRBV21-1 | CASVIDKAGTRPPQYF | TGTGCCAGCGTCATCGATAAAGCCGGGACAAGGCCTCCGCAGTACTTC
TRBJ2-5 | TRBD1 | - | TRBV11-2 | CASSLGQGGETQYF | TGTGCCAGCAGCTTGGGACAGGGAGGAGAGACCCAGTACTTC
TRBJ1-2 | TRBD1 | - | TRBV19 | CASKAGGVYGYTF | TGTGCCAGTAAGGCAGGGGGCGTCTATGGCTACACCTTC
TRBJ1-2 | - | - | TRBV4-1 | CASSPRSDGSPVRGYTF | TGCGCCAGCAGCCCAAGAAGCGACGGATCCCCTGTGAGGGGCTACACCTTC
TRBJ2-1 | - | - | TRBV11-2 | CASSLLGDEQFF | TGTGCCAGCTCCCTCTTGGGCGATGAGCAGTTCTTC
TRBJ1-4 | TRBD1 | - | TRBV5-1 | CASSPGTGDEKLFF | TGCGCCAGCAGCCCCGGGACAGGGGATGAAAAACTGTTTTTT
TRBJ1-1 | TRBD1 | - | TRBV2 | CASKVQGAAAFF | TGTGCCAGCAAGGTGCAGGGGGCGGCTGCTTTCTTT
TRBJ2-1 | TRBD2 | - | TRBV7-3 | CASSLGLLGYNEQFF | TGTGCCAGCAGCTTGGGACTACTGGGCTACAATGAGCAGTTCTTC
TRBJ1-6 | - | - | TRBV19 | CASSIAGSIYNSPLHF | TGTGCCAGTAGTATAGCGGGGTCGATCTATAATTCACCCCTCCACTTT
TRBJ2-3 | TRBD2 | - | TRBV7-2 | CASSLTASGRETDTQYF | TGTGCCAGCAGCTTGACTGCTAGCGGGAGAGAGACAGATACGCAGTATTTT
TRBJ2-5 | TRBD1 | - | TRBV6-5 | CASSRTGGLETQYF | TGTGCCAGCAGTCGGACAGGGGGTTTAGAGACCCAGTACTTC
TRBJ1-1 | - | - | TRBV19 | CASRGFNTEAFF | TGTGCCAGCCGGGGATTCAACACTGAAGCTTTCTTT
TRBJ2-2 | TRBD2 | once | TRBV9 | CASSVATSGNTGELFF | TGTGCCAGCAGCGTAGCCACTAGCGGGAACACCGGGGAGCTGTTTTTT
TRBJ1-4 | - | - | TRBV27 | CASSRTATTPTNEKLFF | TGTGCCAGCAGTAGGACAGCCACTACCCCAACTAATGAAAAACTGTTTTTT
TRBJ1-5 | - | - | TRBV6-5 | CASSYSEGNQPQHF | TGTGCCAGCAGTTACAGCGAAGGTAATCAGCCCCAGCATTTT
TRBJ1-1 | TRBD1 | - | TRBV28 | CASSFRDRGSKAFF | TGTGCCAGCAGTTTCCGAGACAGGGGTTCGAAAGCTTTCTTT
TRBJ2-4 | - | once | TRBV5-4 | CASSLAVGQGKNIQYF | TGTGCCAGCAGCTTGGCAGTCGGCCAGGGAAAAAACATTCAGTACTTC
TRBJ2-7 | - | - | TRBV7-2 | CASSFGGPTYEQYF | TGTGCCAGCAGCTTCGGGGGGCCGACCTACGAGCAGTACTTC
TRBJ1-1 | TRBD1 | - | TRBV19 | CASSNRQGAGNTEAFF | TGTGCCAGTAGTAATCGACAGGGGGCGGGTAACACTGAAGCTTTCTTT
TRBJ1-4 | TRBD1 | - | TRBV10-3 | CAISESDRGQKLFF | TGTGCCATCAGTGAGTCTGACAGGGGTCAAAAACTGTTTTTT